These T cell receptor beta chains were read from a single sample in a study of STAT5B mutations in CD4+ large granular lymphocyte leukemia. Generated by immunoSEQ multiplex PCR, the TCRdb table keeps only in-frame clones and is missing some. The sample lists tens of thousands of clones; 70% to 80% were seen once. The sequenced sample was CD4+ T cells from blood buffy coats. All receptors derive from a human donor in good health. Both conserved end residues are part of each CDR3. D genes are given only for firm matches. For some rows the clone size is stated as once, few or many, or as a class when expanded; others skip it.

cdr3_nt: TGTGCCAGCAGCCCTAATAGTCTCTACGAGCAGTACTTC
cdr3_aa: CASSPNSLYEQYF
clone_size: once
j_call: TRBJ2-7
v_call: TRBV5-5
d_call: NA

cdr3_nt: TGCAGCGTTGAGGGGGGAAGTTTAGATGAAAAACTGTTTTTT
cdr3_aa: CSVEGGSLDEKLFF
clone_size: NA
j_call: TRBJ1-4
v_call: TRBV29-1
d_call: NA

cdr3_nt: TGTGCCACCCGACAGGGTGGGGGTTTTTTGGGCAATCAGCCCCAGCATTTT
cdr3_aa: CATRQGGGFLGNQPQHF
clone_size: NA
j_call: TRBJ1-5
v_call: TRBV27
d_call: TRBD1

cdr3_nt: TGTGCCAGCAGCGGCGGACTTTTCCCAAGGGGACGGCCCCAGCATTTT
cdr3_aa: CASSGGLFPRGRPQHF
clone_size: few
j_call: TRBJ1-5
v_call: TRBV28
d_call: NA

cdr3_nt: TGTGCCAGCAGCCGAATCGGACCGAACTATGGCTACACCTTC
cdr3_aa: CASSRIGPNYGYTF
clone_size: NA
j_call: TRBJ1-2
v_call: TRBV5-6
d_call: NA

cdr3_nt: TGCAGCGCGGCGGGTGGGGGCGAGGGTGAAAAACTGTTTTTT
cdr3_aa: CSAAGGGEGEKLFF
clone_size: NA
j_call: TRBJ1-4
v_call: TRBV29-1
d_call: NA

cdr3_nt: TGTGCCAGCAGCCAAGCTCAGGGGTCTTCACCCCTCCACTTT
cdr3_aa: CASSQAQGSSPLHF
clone_size: NA
j_call: TRBJ1-6
v_call: TRBV14
d_call: NA

cdr3_nt: TGTGCCAGCTCACCCTCAGGGGGCGCGAACACTGAAGCTTTCTTT
cdr3_aa: CASSPSGGANTEAFF
clone_size: NA
j_call: TRBJ1-1
v_call: TRBV18
d_call: TRBD1

cdr3_nt: TGTGCCAGCGCTATGCTATCTAACTATGGCTACACCTTC
cdr3_aa: CASAMLSNYGYTF
clone_size: NA
j_call: TRBJ1-2
v_call: TRBV27
d_call: NA

cdr3_nt: TGCACCCGAGGACGGGAAGGTCAGCCCCAGCATTTT
cdr3_aa: CTRGREGQPQHF
clone_size: few
j_call: TRBJ1-5
v_call: TRBV1
d_call: NA